Presented here are 30 T cell receptor beta chains from one specimen sequenced in a study of blood T cell repertoires in COVID-19. Some clones are missing from TCRdb's copy, which holds only in-frame ones; the method was immunoSEQ multiplex PCR. The table shows about 220,000 clones, with just over 85% occurring only once. The source material was PBMCs or T cells enriched from blood (not recorded which). Receptors originate from a woman between 40 and 55 years old with acute COVID-19.

The chain recombines TRBV5-4 with TRBJ2-1, with 7 bases matching TRBD1. V shed 4 bases, J shed 7 bases, and the junction held 11 bases outside the gene matches. The CDR3 is 15 residues long. Germline assignment: CDR1 SGHNT and CDR2 YYREEE (reference sequence). In DNA, the CDR3 is TGTGCCAGCAGCCCCCGAAGGGGGCTCGGGAATGAGCAGTTCTTC. Translation: CASSPRRGLGNEQFF. The full variable domain, with the rest looked up from reference TRBV5-4 and TRBJ2-1, is ETGVTQSPTHLIKTRGQQVTLRCSSQSGHNTVSWYQQALGQGPQFIFQYYREEENGRGNFPPRFSGLQFPNYSSELNVNALELDDSALYLCASSPRRGLGNEQFFGPGTRLTVL.

V gene TRBV7-2 combines with J gene TRBJ2-1, with a tentative D call TRBD1 (6 bases). Germline V gene sequence: CDR1 SGHTA, CDR2 FQGNSA. The length of the CDR3 is 17 residues. Trimming stripped 5 bases from V and 7 bases from J, with 24 bases between. The CDR3 spells CASSPHQGTPLRNEQFF. The CDR3 DNA reads as TGTGCCAGCAGCCCTCACCAGGGGACACCCCTAAGGAATGAGCAGTTCTTC.

This chain uses TRBV27 with TRBJ2-1; perhaps TRBD1 as D (6 bases). Germline V gives CDR1 MNHEY, CDR2 SMNVEV (reference sequence). Between the trimmed V and J ends, which lost 5 bases and 8 bases, there was a span of 19 bases. This CDR3 region has 15 residues. The CDR3 DNA follows: TGTGCCAGCAGTCCCATTCTGGGGGCGGACGATGAGCAGTTCTTC. Protein product: CASSPILGADDEQFF.

This sequence joins TRBV10-3 and TRBJ1-1, with a tentative D call TRBD1 (5 bases). Germline CDR1 and CDR2: ENHRY and SYGVKD. The ends were cut back, 5 bases at V and 5 bases at J, with 12 bases in the middle. The CDR3 consists of 13 residues. The CDR3 DNA reads as TGTGCCATCAGTCTAACGGGGGAAACTGAAGCTTTCTTT. Protein product: CAISLTGETEAFF.

V is TRBV9 and J is TRBJ1-4, with 10 bases aligning to TRBD1. V dropped 4 bases and J dropped 7; count of bases not matched to a gene: 10. The germline V gene encodes CDR1 SGDLS and CDR2 YYNGEE. The CDR3 extends over 16 amino acids. CDR3 in DNA: TGTGCCAGCAGCAAATCGACAGGGGGCGGAACTGAAAAACTGTTTTTT. As protein: CASSKSTGGGTEKLFF.

This clone showed up many times. V usage is TRBV6-2 or TRBV6-3 and J usage is TRBJ1-2, with 9 bases that match TRBD1. Per the germline V gene, CDR1 is MNHEY and CDR2 is SVGEGT. The CDR3 is 13 residues long. Trimming took 4 bases from V and 12 from J; bases not matched to a gene: 9. The CDR3 DNA follows: TGTGCCAGCAGTTCTACGGGAACAGGGGGCCACACCTTC. Protein sequence: CASSSTGTGGHTF.

This clone has just a few counts. The chain has TRBV10-3 and TRBJ2-7, with D possibly matching TRBD2 (5 bases). The CDR3 spans 16 residues. Trimming took off 5 bases at V and 3 bases at J, with 20 bases between the two ends. Germline V gives CDR1 ENHRY, CDR2 SYGVKD. The CDR3 reads CAISLGGLESRYEQYV. The CDR3 DNA reads as TGTGCCATCAGTTTGGGCGGGCTGGAGAGCCGCTACGAGCAGTACGTC.

CDR3 protein: CASSSGTNNSPLHF. For the CDR3, the DNA is TGTGCCAGCAGCTCCGGGACTAATAATTCACCCCTCCACTTT. V gene TRBV7-3 combines with J gene TRBJ1-6, with D possibly being TRBD1 (5 bases). V dropped 4 bases and J dropped 5 bases, with 9 bases sitting between them. Germline CDR1 and CDR2: SGHTA and FQGTGA. The length of the CDR3 is 14 residues.

This chain connects TRBV2 to TRBJ1-5; 10 bases fit TRBD1. This CDR3 region has 15 residues. Germline loops: CDR1 SNHLY, CDR2 FYNNEI. Trimming removed 10 bases from V and 7 bases from J; junction bases left unmatched: 13. For the CDR3, the DNA is TGTGCCACCGCCCCGGGGACAGGGGTAAAACAGCCCCAGCATTTT. Amino acids: CATAPGTGVKQPQHF. Combining the CDR3 with reference TRBV2 and TRBJ1-5 gives the whole variable domain EPEVTQTPSHQVTQMGQEVILRCVPISNHLYFYWYRQILGQKVEFLVSFYNNEISEKSEIFDDQFSVERPDGSNFTLKIRSTKLEDSAMYFCATAPGTGVKQPQHFGDGTRLSIL.

V is TRBV9 and J is TRBJ2-5; TRBD2 matches at 9 bases. The junction had 4 bases not matched to a gene; V was cut back by 0 bases and J by 1 base. Germline CDR1 SGDLS, CDR2 YYNGEE. The CDR3 extends over 16 amino acids. The CDR3 DNA reads TGTGCCAGCAGCGTAGTTGGGACTAGCAGCCAAGAGACCCAGTACTTC. Encoded protein: CASSVVGTSSQETQYF.

V is TRBV9 and J is TRBJ2-7; a possible D gene is TRBD1 (6 bases). The CDR3 contains 15 residues. Between the trimmed V and J ends, which lost 2 bases and 4 bases, there was a span of 16 bases. From germline, CDR1 is SGDLS and CDR2 YYNGEE. The CDR3 is CASSVSGSTGYEQYF. Here the CDR3 DNA reads TGTGCCAGCAGCGTCTCTGGCTCTACAGGGTACGAGCAGTACTTC.

The chain links TRBV19 to TRBJ1-2; tentative D call: TRBD1 (5 bases). The CDR3 sequence is 17 residues long. Germline V gives CDR1 LNHDA, CDR2 SQIVND (reference sequence). V dropped 2 bases and J dropped 2 bases, with 18 bases sitting between them. The CDR3 here is CASSILAGQANNYGYTF. In DNA, the CDR3 is TGTGCCAGTAGTATATTAGCGGGGCAGGCAAACAACTATGGCTACACCTTC.

The chain couples TRBV5-1 to TRBJ2-1; TRBD2 agrees at 13 bases. This CDR3 is built from 20 residues. Germline V gives CDR1 SGHRS, CDR2 YFSETQ. With V trimmed by 6 bases and J by 0 bases, 15 bases remained unmatched. CDR3 region: CASTTEGTSGVSSSYNEQFF. DNA for the CDR3: TGCGCCAGCACCACTGAGGGGACTAGCGGGGTTTCGAGCTCCTACAATGAGCAGTTCTTC.

The rearrangement joins TRBV10-2 to TRBJ2-3; 8 positions agree with TRBD2. The V gene end was trimmed by 7 bases and the J gene end by 2 bases; junction bases not matched to a gene: 2. Germline CDR1 is WSHSY and CDR2 is SAAADI. There are 13 residues in the CDR3. The CDR3 spells CASKRGNTDTQYF. The CDR3 nucleotides are TGCGCCAGCAAGCGGGGGAACACAGATACGCAGTATTTT.

This clone appeared a few times. The chain joins TRBV3-1 (or the pseudogene TRBV3-2) to TRBJ1-1; D gene ambiguous. This CDR3 spans 14 amino acids. Looked up from germline, CDR1 is LGHDT and CDR2 is YNNKEL (reference sequence). The V end lost 3 bases, the J end lost 10 bases, and 18 bases lay between the germline ends. The CDR3 DNA sequence: TGTGCCAGCAGCCATCCCCGGGTCGCCAGTGGAGCTTTCTTT. This translates into CASSHPRVASGAFF.

This clone was counted only a few times. The chain carries TRBV4-1 and TRBJ1-2; possibly TRBD1 for D (5 bases). The germline gives CDR1 MGHRA, CDR2 YSYEKL. The CDR3 loop spans 14 amino acids. Trimming stripped 5 bases from V and 4 bases from J, with 14 bases between. CDR3 sequence reads: CASSDQGGGYGYTF. CDR3 nucleotide sequence: TGCGCCAGCAGCGACCAGGGCGGCGGCTATGGCTACACCTTC.

This clone was observed a handful of times. The genes are TRBV2 and TRBJ1-1; 7 positions match TRBD1. CDR1 is SNHLY, CDR2 FYNNEI, per germline. With 8 bases clipped from V and 11 bases from J, the junction kept 8 bases outside the gene matches. This CDR3 has 11 residues. The CDR3 coding sequence is TGTGCCAGCTCCCAACAGGGGAGGGCTTTCTTT. Translated: CASSQQGRAFF.

V gene TRBV6-5 combines with J gene TRBJ1-5; D gene uncertain. This CDR3 contains 14 residues. Trimming left V 7 bases short and J 4 bases short, with 14 bases between. Per germline, CDR1 MNHEY and CDR2 SVGAGI. The CDR3 DNA follows: TGTGCCAGCATAACGCGGGGAGCAAATCAGCCCCAGCATTTT. As protein: CASITRGANQPQHF.

The genes are TRBV10-1 and TRBJ2-1; 9 bases line up with TRBD1. CDR3 size: 14 residues. Per the germline V gene, CDR1 is WNHNN and CDR2 is SYGVQD (reference sequence). J gave up 7 bases and V 1 base, and 2 bases lay outside the gene matches. CDR3: CASSEWGTGNEQFF. CDR3 in DNA: TGCGCCAGCAGTGAGTGGGGGACAGGGAATGAGCAGTTCTTC.

V usage is TRBV5-1 and J usage is TRBJ1-6; 8 bases match TRBD1. The V gene's germline CDR1 is SGHRS and CDR2 YFSETQ. The CDR3 loop spans 14 amino acids. V trimming: 5 bases; J trimming: 7 bases; junction bases outside the gene matches: 5. The CDR3 bases are TGCGCCAGCAGGGAAGGGACAGGCAATTCACCCCTCCACTTT. This translates into CASREGTGNSPLHF.

This clone came up once. The chain uses TRBV13 and TRBJ2-2; 14 nucleotides agree with TRBD2. The V segment lost 5 bases and the J segment 7 bases; nucleotides outside the gene matches: 9. The CDR3 runs 17 residues. CDR1 PRHDT and CDR2 FYEKMQ come from the germline V gene (reference sequence). The chain's CDR3 is CASSRNLGLAGDGELFF. Written as DNA, the CDR3 is TGTGCCAGCAGCCGAAATCTGGGACTAGCGGGGGACGGGGAGCTGTTTTTT.

This chain uses TRBV6-4 with TRBJ2-7, with D hard to call. The germline V gene encodes CDR1 MRHNA and CDR2 SNTAGT. The CDR3 consists of 15 residues. The V end was cut by 2 bases, the J end by 0 bases, with 11 bases between. The DNA for the CDR3 is TGTGCCAGCAGTGACCCTAGTCTGAGCTCCTACGAGCAGTACTTC. Translation: CASSDPSLSSYEQYF.

The DNA of the CDR3 is TGTGCCAGCAGTTTAAGGGGACAGGGTGGCACTGAAGCTTTCTTT. Translating gives CASSLRGQGGTEAFF. This chain joins TRBV27 and TRBJ1-1, with TRBD1 matching over 9 bases. With V trimmed by 2 bases and J by 4 bases, 5 bases remained unmatched. Germline V gene lookup returns CDR1 MNHEY and CDR2 SMNVEV (reference sequence). The CDR3 is 15 residues long.

V gene TRBV7-8 combines with J gene TRBJ1-1; D may be TRBD1 (6 bases). The CDR3 length is 12 residues. Trimming removed 5 bases at V and 11 bases at J, with 15 bases between. Per the germline V gene, CDR1 is SGHVS and CDR2 is FQNEAQ. The CDR3 region is CASSARQGPAFF. Here the CDR3 DNA reads TGTGCCAGCAGCGCCCGTCAGGGGCCTGCTTTCTTT. Looking up the rest from reference TRBV7-8 and TRBJ1-1 gives the full variable domain: GAGVSQSPRYKVAKRGQDVALRCDPISGHVSLFWYQQALGQGPEFLTYFQNEAQLDKSGLPSDRFFAERPEGSVSTLKIQRTQQEDSAVYLCASSARQGPAFFGQGTRLTVV.

This chain uses TRBV7-9 with TRBJ1-6; tentative D call: TRBD1 (6 bases). This CDR3 is 15 amino acids long. Trimming removed 5 bases from V and 4 bases from J, with 12 bases in between. Germline V gene sequence: CDR1 SEHNR, CDR2 FQNEAQ (reference sequence). CDR3 DNA: TGTGCCAGCAGCCTGGACAGTGCTTATAATTCACCCCTCCACTTT. Its translation: CASSLDSAYNSPLHF.

This chain joins TRBV12-5 and TRBJ1-1; possible D gene TRBD1, 5 bases. Germline CDR1 and CDR2: LGHNT and FRNRAP. This CDR3 contains 20 residues. Trimming removed 3 bases at V and 0 bases at J, with 26 bases between. The CDR3, as DNA: TGTGCTAGTGGTTTTTTACGGTCTCAGGGTGTTAACGCAATGAACACTGAAGCTTTCTTT. This sequence encodes CASGFLRSQGVNAMNTEAFF.

This chain joins TRBV6-5 and TRBJ2-2; tentatively, D is TRBD1 (5 bases). Germline V CDR1 and CDR2: MNHEY, SVGAGI. The CDR3 is made up of 16 amino acids. The V end lost 2 bases, the J end lost 8 bases, and 18 bases lay between the germline ends. The CDR3 DNA reads as TGTGCCAGCAGTTACCCAGAAAGGGGCGTTAGAGGGGAGCTGTTTTTT. As protein: CASSYPERGVRGELFF.

The CDR3 region is CASSYSTLAPGVVPDTQYF. In DNA, the CDR3 is TGTGCCAGCAGCTATTCAACTCTAGCTCCCGGGGTTGTGCCAGATACGCAGTATTTT. V usage is TRBV13 and J usage is TRBJ2-3; tentatively, D is TRBD2 (5 bases). Germline V CDR1 and CDR2: PRHDT, FYEKMQ (reference sequence). The CDR3 sequence is 19 residues long. V was pared by 4 bases and J by 4 bases, with 27 bases between.

Written as DNA, the CDR3 is TGTGCCAGCAGCCCCCCACCGGGACAGGCCTACAATGAGCAGTTCTTC. It specifies CASSPPPGQAYNEQFF. This sequence joins TRBV2 and TRBJ2-1, with TRBD1 matching 8 bases. This CDR3 spans 16 amino acids. The germline CDR1 and CDR2 sequences are SNHLY and FYNNEI. V lost 6 bases to trimming and J lost 2 bases; unmatched junction nucleotides: 9.

The chain couples TRBV18 to TRBJ2-2; 10 nucleotides agree with TRBD1. Germline CDR1 reads KGHSH; CDR2 reads LQKENI. This CDR3 has 16 residues. V lost 3 bases and J lost 4; bases outside the gene matches: 5. CDR3 nucleotide sequence: TGTGCCAGCTCACCTAGACAGGGGGCAAGCACCGGGGAGCTGTTTTTT. This encodes CASSPRQGASTGELFF.